This T cell receptor beta chain was identified during a study of T cell clones after liver transplantation. TCRdb's copy holds only in-frame clones and misses some; the assay was immunoSEQ multiplex PCR. The data contain about 68,000 clones, almost 95% of them singletons. CDR3 length: 15 amino acids. Trimming cost V 5 bases and J 4 bases; bases outside gene matches: 8. CDR1 is SGHTA, CDR2 FQGTGA, per germline. The rearrangement links TRBV7-3 to TRBJ2-1; 7 bases map to TRBD2. The sample here was CD4+ T cells from blood, taken approximately 27 months after liver transplant. This sequence was found in a human patient who received a liver transplant. Some of these T cells may belong to the graft donor. The CDR3 loop is CASSPLGGEYNEQFF. DNA for the CDR3: TGTGCCAGCAGCCCCCTTGGGGGGGAATACAATGAGCAGTTCTTC.